This paragraph reports one T cell receptor beta chain. Its target antigen remains unknown. The entry originates in a study of T cells in women clearing cervical HPV infection (dated by TCRdb to the late 2010s). Concerning the study at large: The cases were over 20 women with histologically confirmed HPV16-related CIN3 or worse, and 2 of these cases were invasive cancers. The 20 to 25 controls were women who cleared a single incident HPV16 infection within 12 months without developing precancer or cancer. Blood from cases was drawn at the visit where the lesion was first identified, while blood from controls was drawn once the infection was no longer detected. For cases, a median interval of roughly 150 days, with an interquartile range of about 90 to 210 days, was observed between lesion detection and blood sampling. Since HLA typing was available for only a few women, HLA type could not be ruled out as a confounder. The exploratory proof-of-principle case-control study was nested within the Guanacaste HPV Natural History Study in Costa Rica and compared TCR repertoires across cervical HPV16 outcomes. Cases were matched to controls by age within five years and by the year the sample was collected. Cases had a median age of approximately 35 years and controls had a median age of around 41, with no significant differences in baseline characteristics. In the parent cohort, approximately 9,400 women aged 18 or older were enrolled in Guanacaste, Costa Rica, during about 1992 to 1994 and were followed for more than 6 years. Five blinded duplicates per group were added as quality controls, giving 60 or so samples: 50 or so participants and approximately ten replicates. Study-wide findings and limitations: Across sequencing depths, CIN3+ cases showed significantly higher TCR repertoire richness than controls, but evenness did not differ between the groups. By combining richness with V gene abundances, random forest classifiers separated cases from controls with an estimated AUC of about 0.82. Whether associations preceded infection or resulted from infection could not be shown with the cross-sectional design, and effector/memory subsets and HPV-specific T cells were not isolated. T-cell numbers per sample were unknown, so richness differences could reflect varying T-cell content rather than repertoire biology.

TCR beta CDR3 regions were amplified by multiplex PCR from an average of 1200 ng genomic DNA per sample using the immunoSEQ assay. Primer bias was corrected in the assay by using a complete synthetic TCR repertoire to establish an amplification baseline. Amplicons were sequenced on the Illumina platform. The paper's data handling went like this. Sequence errors were corrected by clustering with frequency ratios and a modified nearest-neighbor algorithm, and the sequences were then analyzed in the immunoSEQ Analyzer using IMGT gene definitions. At each rarefaction depth, TCR richness and evenness were averaged across 20 rarefaction repeats, and any sample with fewer sequences than the depth was left out. V, D and J gene relative abundances were compared between groups with Wilcoxon rank sum tests, applying FDR correction. For the blinded duplicates, the intraclass correlation was roughly 96% for TCR richness and averaged approximately 76% across roughly 65 gene segments. TCRdb re-hosts the immuneACCESS table, in-frame sequences only. Its copies lack some clones; in the studies checked, an unresolved V gene accounts for under half of them, and the cause for the rest is not known. V, J and clone size are those of that table, while D and trimming were read from the DNA. For this sample, the table gives just under 35,000 clones. Together, the top ten hold roughly 1.6% of the sample.

Every participant had a single incident cervical HPV16 infection, and prevalent HPV16 infections were excluded. Cervical HPV DNA was detected with MY09/MY11 PCR, and genotyping was done by dot-blot hybridization. Roughly 15 mL of heparinized blood were centrifuged, and the buffy coat was split into aliquots, frozen at -30 degrees C, and then kept at -80 degrees C. Genomic DNA was extracted from buffy coat specimens using QIAGEN kits. The specimen was blood buffy coat. This TCR was recovered from a woman aged 18-70 years with a cervical HPV16 infection that either progressed to CIN3+ or cleared (not recorded which).

CDR3 DNA, as far as it was read: TGTGCCAGTAGTTCAGGGATTGCCTACAATGAG. This codes for CASSSGIAYNE. In full, the CDR3 is CASSSGIAYNEQFF. The sequence is built from TRBV19 and TRBJ2-1; possibly the D gene is TRBD1, per 5 matching bases. The read falls 3 residues short of the CDR3 end, and the missing part is taken from the germline J gene. V loses 5 bases of germline sequence and J loses 2 bases, and the interval between the two ends is 10 bases. Spanning cysteine to phenylalanine, the CDR3 consists of 14 amino acids. The DNA covers only part of the CDR3, 33 bases in frame from base 1. CDR1 and CDR2 were assigned from the germline V gene (reference sequence) as LNHDA and SQIVND.